Listed below are T cell receptor beta chains from one sample, sequenced in a study of blood T cell repertoires in COVID-19. Profiling relied on immunoSEQ multiplex PCR, and the TCRdb table lists in-frame clones only, not all of them. The data contain roughly 140,000 clones, around 79% of them singletons. Material for sequencing was peripheral blood. The receptors derive from a man between 50 and 59 years old with active or convalescent COVID-19. Each CDR3 is given without its conserved first and last residue.

j_gene	v_gene	CDR3aa
TRBJ1-5	TRBV9	ASSVDGVGQPQH
TRBJ2-3	TRBV28	ASSLFPMKGNAEGGYTDTQY
TRBJ1-4	TRBV6-2/TRBV6-3	ASSYFGRDEKLF
TRBJ2-7	TRBV27	ASSLSTSGSHQY
TRBJ1-1	TRBV27	ASSFFSGMNTEAF
TRBJ2-1	TRBV9	ASSAGTGDYNEQF
TRBJ1-1	TRBV12-3/TRBV12-4	ASSARGTEAF
TRBJ2-3	TRBV6-4	ASSDTGGRDTDTQY
TRBJ1-1	TRBV6-1	ASSEGQGMNTEAF
TRBJ1-2	TRBV29-1	SVEGGLSYT
TRBJ2-7	TRBV19	ASSIRLLRMSSYEQY
TRBJ2-7	TRBV11-3	ASSLASQEQY
TRBJ2-2	TRBV6-6	ASSSLFEVTGELF
TRBJ2-5	TRBV5-1	ASSLAGGGMETQY
TRBJ2-7	TRBV10-3	AIKGRTSVEQY
TRBJ2-2	TRBV5-1	ASSTGSHTGELF
TRBJ1-1	TRBV5-4	ASSIDRNTEAF
TRBJ2-3	TRBV2	ASSDLAGLSTDTQY
TRBJ1-1	TRBV28	ASSFGTTGVNTEAF
TRBJ2-3	TRBV30	AWRLSSGRDTQY
TRBJ2-7	TRBV29-1	SVEKQAPYEQY
TRBJ1-2	TRBV5-1	ASSPQTGRVET
TRBJ2-3	TRBV9	ASSVQARNWDTQY
TRBJ2-3	TRBV6-5	ASSYSLSTQY
TRBJ2-7	TRBV4-2	ASSQDSSGYGSYEQY
TRBJ2-5	TRBV12-3/TRBV12-4	ASSFAGGKTQY
TRBJ2-7	TRBV27	ASSLSGTSGYEQY